One and the same sample provided the 25 T cell receptor beta chains below, sequenced in a study of cytomegalovirus exposure and HLA in healthy donors. PCR employed 60 Vbeta and 13 Jbeta primers. Profiled with immunoSEQ multiplex PCR; TCRdb holds only in-frame clones, not every one. The table records 150,000 to 200,000 clones, 82% of them present only once. Sequencing input: PBMCs. The source of these receptors is a girl aged 2 to 9 in good health and CMV-seropositive.

V and J are TRBV15 and TRBJ1-4, with D tentatively TRBD1 (6 bases). Germline V lookup: CDR1 LNHNV, CDR2 YYDKDF (reference sequence). Trimming removed 8 bases at V and 6 bases at J, with 16 bases between. The CDR3 length is 14 residues. CDR3 residues: CATGQHKGDEKLFF. The CDR3 DNA sequence: TGTGCCACCGGACAGCATAAAGGGGATGAAAAACTGTTTTTT.

Concerning this clone itself: At one of its ends the junction is not consistent with the germline gene, which may arise from a read error. The chain joins TRBV7-7 to TRBJ2-5, with 7 bases that match TRBD1. Germline assignment: CDR1 SSHAT and CDR2 FNYEAQ (reference sequence). The CDR3 length is 18 residues. The CDR3 sequence is CASSLAPSETGFQETQYF. The DNA for the CDR3 is TGTGCTAGCAGCTTAGCTCCCTCGGAGACAGGGTTTCAAGAGACCCAGTACTTC.

This clone occurred a few times. The gene calls are TRBV13 and TRBJ2-7; D is possibly TRBD2 (6 bases). Trimming cost V 3 bases and J 3 bases, with 9 bases left between them. CDR1 and CDR2 from the germline V gene are PRHDT and FYEKMQ (reference sequence). This CDR3 has 13 amino acids. The CDR3 spells CASSFTGDYEQYF. CDR3 sequence (DNA): TGTGCCAGCAGCTTTACGGGGGACTACGAGCAGTACTTC. The full variable domain, its missing parts supplied by reference TRBV13 and TRBJ2-7, is AAGVIQSPRHLIKEKRETATLKCYPIPRHDTVYWYQQGPGQDPQFLISFYEKMQSDKGSIPDRFSAQQFSDYHSELNMSSLELGDSALYFCASSFTGDYEQYFGPGTRLTVT.

The chain carries TRBV30 and TRBJ1-4, with a possible D match to TRBD1 (6 bases). The CDR3 covers 15 residues. Germline V gene lookup returns CDR1 GTSNPN and CDR2 SVGIG (reference sequence). V gave up 6 bases and J gave up 2 bases, with 16 bases separating them. The chain's CDR3 is CACSSGTLTNEKLFF. As DNA, the CDR3 is TGTGCCTGTTCATCCGGGACATTGACTAATGAAAAACTGTTTTTT.

This rearrangement joins TRBV6-6 to TRBJ1-5; D call uncertain. Germline CDR1 and CDR2: MNHNY and SVGAGI (reference sequence). Trimming took 5 bases from V and 4 from J, leaving 6 bases between them. This CDR3 region has 12 residues. CDR3 nucleotide sequence: TGTGCCAGCAGTCCCCGTAATCAGCCCCAGCATTTT. Translated: CASSPRNQPQHF.

This clone was seen only a few times. The chain links TRBV30 to TRBJ1-4; D gene unclear. The CDR3 length is 11 residues. Between the trimmed V and J ends, which lost 4 bases and 8 bases, there was a span of 8 bases. Looked up from germline, CDR1 is GTSNPN and CDR2 is SVGIG (reference sequence). The CDR3, as DNA: TGTGCCTGGAACGCGAGGGAAAAACTGTTTTTT. Protein sequence: CAWNAREKLFF. Combining the CDR3 with reference TRBV30 and TRBJ1-4 gives the whole variable domain SQTIHQWPATLVQPVGSPLSLECTVEGTSNPNLYWYRQAAGRGLQLLFYSVGIGQISSEVPQNLSASRPQDRQFILSSKKLLLSDSGFYLCAWNAREKLFFGSGTQLSVL.

The V call is TRBV7-2, the J call TRBJ2-7, with no clear D. Germline V CDR1 and CDR2: SGHTA, FQGNSA. The CDR3 length is 15 residues. V was clipped by 1 base and J by 0 bases, with 10 bases between them. CDR3 DNA: TGTGCCAGCAGCTTAGGACTGCCCAGCTCCTACGAGCAGTACTTC. It codes for CASSLGLPSSYEQYF.

CDR3 nucleotide sequence: TGTGCCAGCAGCTTAACCCCAGGGTGGACTGAAGCTTTCTTT. It yields the protein CASSLTPGWTEAFF. The genes are TRBV7-3 and TRBJ1-1; TRBD1 might be the D (5 bases). Germline assignment: CDR1 SGHTA and CDR2 FQGTGA. This CDR3 has 14 residues. V lost 0 bases to trimming and J lost 5 bases, with 10 bases between them.

The CDR3 bases are TGTGCCTATGTCAGGGGGTTGAGTGGCTACACCTTC. It encodes CAYVRGLSGYTF. V usage is TRBV30 and J usage is TRBJ1-2; 7 bases match TRBD1. J lost 7 bases, V lost 7 bases, and 9 bases had no gene match. This CDR3 is built from 12 residues. CDR1 is GTSNPN, CDR2 SVGIG, per germline (reference sequence).

This clone was found a few times. The J gene is TRBJ2-3, the V gene TRBV6-1, with 10 bases that match TRBD2. The CDR3 loop spans 15 amino acids. J gave up 1 base and V 6 bases, and 4 bases lay outside the gene matches. Germline values: CDR1 MNHNS, CDR2 SASEGT. CDR3 residues: CASSQGLAGTDTQYF. Here the CDR3 DNA reads TGTGCCAGCAGCCAAGGACTAGCGGGCACAGATACGCAGTATTTT.

The chain couples TRBV27 to TRBJ2-1, with D tentatively TRBD2 (5 bases). There are 15 residues in the CDR3. Germline V gives CDR1 MNHEY, CDR2 SMNVEV (reference sequence). V was shortened by 4 bases and J by 3 bases, with 13 bases between the two germline ends. The CDR3 is CASSSGETGYNEQFF. The CDR3 nucleotides read TGTGCCAGCAGTTCCGGGGAGACGGGCTACAATGAGCAGTTCTTC.

This sequence joins TRBV6-1 and TRBJ1-3; D may be TRBD1 (6 bases). Germline CDR1 is MNHNS and CDR2 is SASEGT. CDR3 size: 15 residues. The V end lost 5 bases, the J end lost 3 bases, and 14 bases lay between the germline ends. The CDR3 protein is CASSPRGFIGNTIYF. For the CDR3, the DNA is TGTGCCAGCAGTCCCAGGGGATTTATTGGAAACACCATATATTTT.

This rearrangement joins TRBV19 to TRBJ1-5; 10 bases match TRBD1. This CDR3 comprises 16 residues. CDR1 and CDR2 from the germline V gene are LNHDA and SQIVND (reference sequence). V trimming: 7 bases; J trimming: 5 bases; junction bases outside the gene matches: 11. CDR3 DNA: TGTGCCAGTACGGACCCGGGACAGGGGATTCATCAGCCCCAGCATTTT. This gives the protein CASTDPGQGIHQPQHF.

As concerns this clone: The sample carries other DNA sequences with the same CDR3. The chain combines TRBV30 with TRBJ2-7; TRBD1 agrees at 8 bases. In germline, CDR1 is GTSNPN, CDR2 SVGIG (reference sequence). This CDR3 region has 13 residues. V lost 1 base and J lost 3; bases outside the gene matches: 2. As DNA, the CDR3 is TGTGCCTGGAGTGGACAGGGGAACTACGAGCAGTACTTC. Amino acids: CAWSGQGNYEQYF. Based on the CDR3 plus reference TRBV30 and TRBJ2-7, the full variable domain is SQTIHQWPATLVQPVGSPLSLECTVEGTSNPNLYWYRQAAGRGLQLLFYSVGIGQISSEVPQNLSASRPQDRQFILSSKKLLLSDSGFYLCAWSGQGNYEQYFGPGTRLTVT.

The chain has TRBV5-1 and TRBJ2-7, with TRBD2 matching 10 bases. Germline V gene lookup returns CDR1 SGHRS and CDR2 YFSETQ. The CDR3 consists of 15 residues. V was pared by 2 bases and J by 5 bases, with 7 bases of the junction left unmatched. The CDR3 bases are TGCGCCAGCAGCTTAGCGGGAGGGCGGATGAACGAGCAGTACTTC. The encoded protein is CASSLAGGRMNEQYF.

The chain uses TRBV5-1 and TRBJ2-3, with TRBD2 matching 9 bases. The V segment lost 6 bases and the J segment 2 bases; nucleotides outside the gene matches: 13. CDR1 SGHRS and CDR2 YFSETQ come from the germline V gene. The CDR3 covers 17 residues. The CDR3 is CASTAPRPSGATDTQYF. The CDR3 coding sequence is TGCGCCAGCACAGCCCCCCGTCCTAGCGGGGCCACAGATACGCAGTATTTT.

The chain employs TRBV7-3 and TRBJ1-2; 11 bases match TRBD1. Germline V lookup: CDR1 SGHTA, CDR2 FQGTGA. The CDR3 sequence is 14 residues long. Germline trimming cut 3 bases from V and 7 bases from J; bases unmatched to any gene: 4. This CDR3 is CASSFGQGAGGYTF. For the CDR3, the DNA is TGTGCCAGCAGCTTCGGACAGGGGGCAGGTGGCTACACCTTC.

Remarks on this clone: One junction end disagrees with the germline gene, perhaps due to a read error. The rearrangement uses TRBV7-9 and TRBJ2-7; TRBD2 matches 11 bases. This CDR3 spans 15 amino acids. CDR1 is SEHNR and CDR2 is FQNEAQ in the germline V gene (reference sequence). CDR3 bases: TGTGCCAGCAGCGTAGCGGGAGGGTGGGGCTACGAGCAGTACTTC. Its translation is CASSVAGGWGYEQYF.

This chain connects TRBV29-1 to TRBJ2-5; 9 bases are shared with TRBD2. In germline, CDR1 is SQVTM, CDR2 ANQGSEA. The V segment lost 5 bases and the J segment 4 bases; nucleotides outside the gene matches: 5. This CDR3 contains 13 residues. CDR3: CSVRGRAVETQYF. Written as DNA, the CDR3 is TGCAGCGTTCGCGGGAGGGCCGTAGAGACCCAGTACTTC.

This chain links TRBV5-3 with TRBJ1-5; D is perhaps TRBD1 (6 bases). TRBV5-3 is an ORF; its function is uncertain. V lost 3 bases and J 0 bases, leaving 10 bases between the germline ends. CDR3 length: 15 amino acids. The CDR3 DNA is TGTGCCAGAAGCTCGATACAGGGTAGCAATCAGCCCCAGCATTTT. It codes for CARSSIQGSNQPQHF.

This clone was seen a handful of times. The J gene is TRBJ2-6, the V gene TRBV6-1; D is possibly TRBD1 (5 bases). This CDR3 contains 15 residues. The V end was cut by 0 bases, the J end by 2 bases, with 5 bases between. Germline lookup yields CDR1 MNHNS and CDR2 SASEGT. The CDR3 here is CASSEADTGANVLTF. Here the CDR3 DNA reads TGTGCCAGCAGTGAAGCGGACACTGGGGCCAACGTCCTGACTTTC.

The chain employs TRBV30 and TRBJ1-2; D might be TRBD1 (5 bases). CDR1 is GTSNPN, CDR2 SVGIG, per germline (reference sequence). V dropped 5 bases and J dropped 8 bases, with 9 bases sitting between them. CDR3 length equals 10 residues. CDR3: CAWDRGGYTF. DNA of the CDR3: TGTGCCTGGGACAGAGGCGGCTACACCTTC.

This clone was picked up one time. The V and J genes are TRBV7-3 and TRBJ1-2, with TRBD1 matching 8 bases. From germline, CDR1 is SGHTA and CDR2 FQGTGA. After removal of 3 bases from V and 8 bases from J, the junction contained 5 bases not matched to a gene. The CDR3 extends over 13 amino acids. CDR3 sequence (DNA): TGTGCCAGCAGCTTGACAGGGGCTTGGGGCTACACCTTC. This sequence encodes CASSLTGAWGYTF.

This clone was seen just once. V gene TRBV30 combines with J gene TRBJ1-1, with unresolved D. Trimming removed 1 base from V and 6 bases from J, with 12 bases in between. This CDR3 region has 13 residues. In germline, CDR1 is GTSNPN, CDR2 SVGIG (reference sequence). CDR3 loop: CAWSGGMRAEAFF. In DNA, the CDR3 is TGTGCCTGGAGTGGAGGGATGAGGGCTGAAGCTTTCTTT.

A few counts support this clone. The junction does not match germline at one end; this may be a read error. The gene calls are TRBV18 and TRBJ2-1; TRBD2 is a possible D gene (5 bases). This CDR3 has 13 residues. Germline V gene lookup returns CDR1 KGHSH and CDR2 LQKENI. The CDR3 reads CASSQTREGYSIF. The CDR3 DNA reads as TGTGCCAGCTCACAGACACGGGAAGGATATTCGATCTTC.